This T cell receptor beta chain is drawn from a study of identifying expanded T cells in peripheral blood. Study-wide points: Approximately two-week clone count variance significantly increased as total template count grew.

Method: immunoSEQ multiplex PCR; TCRdb's copy keeps in-frame clones and lacks some. The data show 91,000 or so clones, about nine tenths seen once. Germline-derived CDR1 and CDR2 are MNHNS and SASEGT. The CDR3 runs to 13 residues. Trimming took off 5 bases at V and 2 bases at J, with 10 bases between the two ends. Healthy donors had no documented immune events, such as infections, while sampled. A note on this clone: Its antigen is unknown.

The sequence derives from a person aged 18-69 years in good health. This chain uses TRBV6-1 with TRBJ2-7, with D possibly being TRBD2 (7 bases). Sequenced sample: blood. This chain's CDR3 is CASSTGRAYEQYF. The CDR3 region has the DNA TGTGCCAGCAGTACAGGGAGGGCCTACGAGCAGTACTTC.